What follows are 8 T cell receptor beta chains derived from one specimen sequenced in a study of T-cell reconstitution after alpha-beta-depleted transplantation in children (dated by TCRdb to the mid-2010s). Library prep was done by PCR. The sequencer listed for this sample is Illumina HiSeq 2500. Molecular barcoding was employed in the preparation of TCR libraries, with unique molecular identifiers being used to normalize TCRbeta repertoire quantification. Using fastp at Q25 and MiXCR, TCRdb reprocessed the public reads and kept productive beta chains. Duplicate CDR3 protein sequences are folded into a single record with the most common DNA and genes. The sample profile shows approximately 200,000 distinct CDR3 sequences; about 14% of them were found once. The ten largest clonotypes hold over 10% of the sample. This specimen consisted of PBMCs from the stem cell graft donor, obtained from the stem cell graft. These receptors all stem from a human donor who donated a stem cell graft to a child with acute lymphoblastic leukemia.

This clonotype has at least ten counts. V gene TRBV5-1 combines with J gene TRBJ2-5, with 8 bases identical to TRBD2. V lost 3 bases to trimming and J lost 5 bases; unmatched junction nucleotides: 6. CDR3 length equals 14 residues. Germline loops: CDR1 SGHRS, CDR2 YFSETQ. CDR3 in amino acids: CASSSGGPSETQYF. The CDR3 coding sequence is TGCGCCAGCAGCTCGGGAGGGCCGTCGGAGACCCAGTACTTC.

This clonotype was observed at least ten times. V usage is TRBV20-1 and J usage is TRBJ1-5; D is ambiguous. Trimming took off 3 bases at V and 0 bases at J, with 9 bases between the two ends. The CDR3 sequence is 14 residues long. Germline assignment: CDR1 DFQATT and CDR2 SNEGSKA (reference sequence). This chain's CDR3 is CSARAAYSNQPQHF. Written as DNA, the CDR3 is TGCAGTGCTAGGGCGGCTTATAGCAATCAGCCCCAGCATTTT.

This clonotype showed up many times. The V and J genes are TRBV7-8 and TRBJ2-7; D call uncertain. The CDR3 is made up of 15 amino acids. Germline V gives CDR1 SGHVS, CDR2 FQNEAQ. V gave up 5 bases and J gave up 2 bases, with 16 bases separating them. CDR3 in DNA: TGTGCCAGCAGCCCAAACCCACAGAATACCTACGAGCAGTACTTC. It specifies CASSPNPQNTYEQYF.

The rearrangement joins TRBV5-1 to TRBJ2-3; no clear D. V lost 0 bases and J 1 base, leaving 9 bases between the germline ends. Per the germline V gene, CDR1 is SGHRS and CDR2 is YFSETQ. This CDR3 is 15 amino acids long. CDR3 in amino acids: CASSLGGGGTDTQYF. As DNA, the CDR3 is TGCGCCAGCAGCTTGGGCGGTGGCGGCACAGATACGCAGTATTTT. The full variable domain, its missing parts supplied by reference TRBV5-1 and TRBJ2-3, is KAGVTQTPRYLIKTRGQQVTLSCSPISGHRSVSWYQQTPGQGLQFLFEYFSETQRNKGNFPGRFSGRQFSNSRSEMNVSTLELGDSALYLCASSLGGGGTDTQYFGPGTRLTVL.

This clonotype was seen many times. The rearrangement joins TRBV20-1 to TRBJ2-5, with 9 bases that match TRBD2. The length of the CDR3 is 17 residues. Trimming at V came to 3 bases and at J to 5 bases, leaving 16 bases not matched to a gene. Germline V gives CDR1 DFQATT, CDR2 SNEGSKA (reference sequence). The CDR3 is CSARRTLAGRTPETQYF. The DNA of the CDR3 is TGCAGTGCTAGGAGGACGCTAGCGGGACGGACTCCGGAGACCCAGTACTTC.

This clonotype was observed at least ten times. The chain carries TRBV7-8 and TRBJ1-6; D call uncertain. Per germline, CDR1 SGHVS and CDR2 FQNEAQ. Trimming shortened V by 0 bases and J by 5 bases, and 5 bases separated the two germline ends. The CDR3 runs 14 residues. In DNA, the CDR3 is TGTGCCAGCAGCTTAGCCGGGGATAATTCACCCCTCCACTTT. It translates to CASSLAGDNSPLHF.

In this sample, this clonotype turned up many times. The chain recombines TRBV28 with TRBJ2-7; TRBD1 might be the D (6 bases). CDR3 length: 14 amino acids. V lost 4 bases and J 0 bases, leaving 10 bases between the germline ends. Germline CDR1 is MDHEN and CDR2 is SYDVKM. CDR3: CASSWDNYSYEQYF. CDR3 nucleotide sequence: TGTGCCAGCAGTTGGGACAATTACTCCTACGAGCAGTACTTC.

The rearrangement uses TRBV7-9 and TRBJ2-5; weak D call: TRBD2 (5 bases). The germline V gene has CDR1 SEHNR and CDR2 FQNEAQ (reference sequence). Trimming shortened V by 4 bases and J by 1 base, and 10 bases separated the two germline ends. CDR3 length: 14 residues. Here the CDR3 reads CASSSPGFQETQYF. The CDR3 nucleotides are TGTGCCAGCAGCTCCCCGGGGTTCCAAGAGACCCAGTACTTC. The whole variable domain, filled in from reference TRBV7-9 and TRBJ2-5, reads DTGVSQNPRHKITKRGQNVTFRCDPISEHNRLYWYRQTLGQGPEFLTYFQNEAQLEKSRLLSDRFSAERPKGSFSTLEIQRTEQGDSAMYLCASSSPGFQETQYFGPGTRLLVL.